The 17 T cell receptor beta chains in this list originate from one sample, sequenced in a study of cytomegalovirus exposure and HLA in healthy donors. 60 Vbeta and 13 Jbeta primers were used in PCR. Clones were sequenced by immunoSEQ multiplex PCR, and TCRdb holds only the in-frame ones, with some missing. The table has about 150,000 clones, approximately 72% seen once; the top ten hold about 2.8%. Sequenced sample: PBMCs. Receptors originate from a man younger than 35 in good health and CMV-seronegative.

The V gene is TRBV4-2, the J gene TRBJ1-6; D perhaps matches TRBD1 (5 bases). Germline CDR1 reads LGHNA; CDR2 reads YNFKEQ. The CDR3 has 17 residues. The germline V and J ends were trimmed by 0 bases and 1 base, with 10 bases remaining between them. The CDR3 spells CASSQDGRGSYNSPLHF. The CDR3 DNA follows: TGTGCCAGCAGCCAAGACGGTCGGGGGTCCTATAATTCACCCCTCCACTTT.

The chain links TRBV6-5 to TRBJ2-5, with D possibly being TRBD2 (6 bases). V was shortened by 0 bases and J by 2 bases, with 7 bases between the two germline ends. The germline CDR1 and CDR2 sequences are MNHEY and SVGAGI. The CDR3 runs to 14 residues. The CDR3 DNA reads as TGTGCCAGCAGTTACTCGGGGGGTCAAGAGACCCAGTACTTC. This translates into CASSYSGGQETQYF.

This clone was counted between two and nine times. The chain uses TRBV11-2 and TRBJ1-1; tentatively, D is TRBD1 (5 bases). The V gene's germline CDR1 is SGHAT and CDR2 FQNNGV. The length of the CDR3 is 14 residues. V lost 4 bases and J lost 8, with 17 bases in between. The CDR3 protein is CASSSDTPFTEAFF. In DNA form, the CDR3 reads TGTGCCAGCAGCTCGGACACTCCCTTTACGGAAGCTTTCTTT.

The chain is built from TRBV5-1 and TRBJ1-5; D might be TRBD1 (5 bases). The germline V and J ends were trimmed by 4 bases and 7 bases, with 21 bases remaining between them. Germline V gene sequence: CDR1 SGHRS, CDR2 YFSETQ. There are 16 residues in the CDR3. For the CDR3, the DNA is TGCGCCAGCAGCGTGGGGCCGGGTTACACTGGACAGCCCCAGCATTTT. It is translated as CASSVGPGYTGQPQHF.

CDR3 DNA sequence: TGTGCCAGCAGCCCCGCGGACTCCCCTTTTGGGTACGAGCAGTACGTC. Its translation is CASSPADSPFGYEQYV. V gene TRBV7-2 combines with J gene TRBJ2-7; weak D call: TRBD2 (5 bases). CDR3 size: 16 residues. V was clipped by 5 bases and J by 4 bases, with 21 bases between them. The V gene's germline CDR1 is SGHTA and CDR2 FQGNSA.

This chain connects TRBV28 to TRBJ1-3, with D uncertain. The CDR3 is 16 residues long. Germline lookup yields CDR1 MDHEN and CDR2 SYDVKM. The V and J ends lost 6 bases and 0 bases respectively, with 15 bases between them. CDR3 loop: CASSLWGGSSGNTIYF. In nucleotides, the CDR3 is TGTGCCAGCAGCCTCTGGGGAGGTAGCTCTGGAAACACCATATATTTT.

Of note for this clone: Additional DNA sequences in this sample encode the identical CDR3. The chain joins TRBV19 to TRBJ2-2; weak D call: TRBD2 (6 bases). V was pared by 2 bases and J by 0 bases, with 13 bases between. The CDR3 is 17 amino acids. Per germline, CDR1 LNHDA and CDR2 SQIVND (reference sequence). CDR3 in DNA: TGTGCCAGTAGTATAATCTCGCGGGGCGCGAACACCGGGGAGCTGTTTTTT. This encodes CASSIISRGANTGELFF.

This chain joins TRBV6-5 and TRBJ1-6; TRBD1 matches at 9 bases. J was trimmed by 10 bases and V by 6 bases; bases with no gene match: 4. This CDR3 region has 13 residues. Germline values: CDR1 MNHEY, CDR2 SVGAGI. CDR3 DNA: TGTGCCAGCAGCCGGGACAGGGACTCACCCCTCCACTTT. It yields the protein CASSRDRDSPLHF.

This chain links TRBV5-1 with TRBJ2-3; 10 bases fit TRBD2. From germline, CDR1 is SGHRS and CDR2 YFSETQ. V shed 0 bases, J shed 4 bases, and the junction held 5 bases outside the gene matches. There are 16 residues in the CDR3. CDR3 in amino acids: CASSLGSGGAADTQYF. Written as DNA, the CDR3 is TGCGCCAGCAGCTTGGGGAGCGGGGGGGCGGCAGATACGCAGTATTTT.

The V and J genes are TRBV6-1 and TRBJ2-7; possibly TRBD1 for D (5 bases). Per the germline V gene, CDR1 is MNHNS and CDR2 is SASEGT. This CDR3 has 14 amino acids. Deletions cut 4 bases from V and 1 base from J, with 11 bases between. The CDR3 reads CASSGNQGSYEQYV. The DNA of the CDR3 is TGTGCCAGCAGTGGAAACCAGGGATCCTACGAGCAGTACGTC.

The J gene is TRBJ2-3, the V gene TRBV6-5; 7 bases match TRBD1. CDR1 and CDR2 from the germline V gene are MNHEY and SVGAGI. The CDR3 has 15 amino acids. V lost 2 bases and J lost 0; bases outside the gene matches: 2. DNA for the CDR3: TGTGCCAGCAGTTACACCAGGGGGAGCACAGATACGCAGTATTTT. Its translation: CASSYTRGSTDTQYF.

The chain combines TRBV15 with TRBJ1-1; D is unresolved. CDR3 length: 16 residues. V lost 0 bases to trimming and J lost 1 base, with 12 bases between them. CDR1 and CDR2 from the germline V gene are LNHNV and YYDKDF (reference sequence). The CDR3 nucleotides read TGTGCCACCAGCAGAGATGCGGACTTTCCGAACACTGAAGCTTTCTTT. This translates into CATSRDADFPNTEAFF. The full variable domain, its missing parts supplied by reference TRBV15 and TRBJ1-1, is DAMVIQNPRYQVTQFGKPVTLSCSQTLNHNVMYWYQQKSSQAPKLLFHYYDKDFNNEADTPDNFQSRRPNTSFCFLDIRSPGLGDTAMYLCATSRDADFPNTEAFFGQGTRLTVV.

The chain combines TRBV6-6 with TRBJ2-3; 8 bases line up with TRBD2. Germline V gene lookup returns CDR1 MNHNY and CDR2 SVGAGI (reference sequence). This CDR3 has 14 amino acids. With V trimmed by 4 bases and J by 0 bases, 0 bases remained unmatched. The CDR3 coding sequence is TGTGCCAGCAGTTCGGGGGGGAGCACAGATACGCAGTATTTT. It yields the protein CASSSGGSTDTQYF.

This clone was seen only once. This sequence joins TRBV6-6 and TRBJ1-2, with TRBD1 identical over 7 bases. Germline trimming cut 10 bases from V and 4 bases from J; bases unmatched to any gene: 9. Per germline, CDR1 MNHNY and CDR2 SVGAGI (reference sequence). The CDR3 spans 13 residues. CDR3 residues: CATNSGQSYGYTF. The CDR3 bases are TGTGCCACCAATTCGGGACAGTCCTATGGCTACACCTTC.

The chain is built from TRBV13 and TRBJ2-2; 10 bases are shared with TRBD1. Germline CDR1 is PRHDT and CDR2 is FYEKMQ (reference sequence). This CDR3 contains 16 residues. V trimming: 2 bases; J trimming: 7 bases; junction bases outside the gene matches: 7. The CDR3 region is CASSLLLTGGLGELFF. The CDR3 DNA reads TGTGCCAGCAGCTTACTCCTGACAGGGGGCCTCGGGGAGCTGTTTTTT.

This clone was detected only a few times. CDR3 amino acids: CASSLGTAGAIDTQYF. CDR3 nucleotides: TGTGCCAGCAGCTTAGGGACAGCGGGGGCCATAGATACGCAGTATTTT. The chain couples TRBV11-2 to TRBJ2-3; 8 bases map to TRBD2. Germline V lookup: CDR1 SGHAT, CDR2 FQNNGV. V lost 1 base, J lost 5 bases, and 8 bases stayed unmatched. This CDR3 has 16 amino acids.

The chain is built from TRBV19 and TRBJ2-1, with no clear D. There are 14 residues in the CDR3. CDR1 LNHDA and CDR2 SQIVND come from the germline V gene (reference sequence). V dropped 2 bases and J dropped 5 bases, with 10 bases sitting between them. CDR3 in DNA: TGTGCCAGTAGTATAAACGCGGCCAACAATGAGCAGTTCTTC. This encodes CASSINAANNEQFF.